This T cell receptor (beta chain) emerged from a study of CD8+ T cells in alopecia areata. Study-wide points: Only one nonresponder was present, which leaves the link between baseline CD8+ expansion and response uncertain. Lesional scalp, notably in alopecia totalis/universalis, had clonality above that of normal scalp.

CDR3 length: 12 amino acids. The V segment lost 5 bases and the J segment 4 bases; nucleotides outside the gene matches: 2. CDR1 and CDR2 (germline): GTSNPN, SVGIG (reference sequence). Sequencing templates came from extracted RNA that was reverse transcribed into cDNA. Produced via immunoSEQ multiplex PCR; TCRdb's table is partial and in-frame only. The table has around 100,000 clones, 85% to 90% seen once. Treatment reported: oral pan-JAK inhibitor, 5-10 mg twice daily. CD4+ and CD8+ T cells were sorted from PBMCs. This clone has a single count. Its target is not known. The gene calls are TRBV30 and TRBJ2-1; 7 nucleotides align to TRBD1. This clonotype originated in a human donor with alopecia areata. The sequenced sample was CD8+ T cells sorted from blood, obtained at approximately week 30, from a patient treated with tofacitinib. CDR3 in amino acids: CAWGQAYNEQFF. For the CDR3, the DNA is TGTGCCTGGGGACAGGCATACAATGAGCAGTTCTTC.